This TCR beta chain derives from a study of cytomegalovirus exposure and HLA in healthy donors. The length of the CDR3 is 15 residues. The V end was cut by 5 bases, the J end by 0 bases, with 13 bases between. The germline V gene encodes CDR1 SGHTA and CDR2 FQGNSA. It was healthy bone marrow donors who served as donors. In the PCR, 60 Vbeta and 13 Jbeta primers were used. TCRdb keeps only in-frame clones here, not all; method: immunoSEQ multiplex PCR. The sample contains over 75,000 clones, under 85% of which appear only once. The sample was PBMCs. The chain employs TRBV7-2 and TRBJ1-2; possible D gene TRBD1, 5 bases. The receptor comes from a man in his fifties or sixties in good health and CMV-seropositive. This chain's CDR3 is CASSKPTDTNYGYTF. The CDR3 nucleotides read TGTGCCAGCAGCAAACCGACAGATACTAACTATGGCTACACCTTC. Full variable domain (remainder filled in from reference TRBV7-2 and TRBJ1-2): GAGVSQSPSNKVTEKGKDVELRCDPISGHTALYWYRQSLGQGLEFLIYFQGNSAPDKSGLPSDRFSAERTGGSVSTLTIQRTQQEDSAVYLCASSKPTDTNYGYTFGSGTRLTVV.